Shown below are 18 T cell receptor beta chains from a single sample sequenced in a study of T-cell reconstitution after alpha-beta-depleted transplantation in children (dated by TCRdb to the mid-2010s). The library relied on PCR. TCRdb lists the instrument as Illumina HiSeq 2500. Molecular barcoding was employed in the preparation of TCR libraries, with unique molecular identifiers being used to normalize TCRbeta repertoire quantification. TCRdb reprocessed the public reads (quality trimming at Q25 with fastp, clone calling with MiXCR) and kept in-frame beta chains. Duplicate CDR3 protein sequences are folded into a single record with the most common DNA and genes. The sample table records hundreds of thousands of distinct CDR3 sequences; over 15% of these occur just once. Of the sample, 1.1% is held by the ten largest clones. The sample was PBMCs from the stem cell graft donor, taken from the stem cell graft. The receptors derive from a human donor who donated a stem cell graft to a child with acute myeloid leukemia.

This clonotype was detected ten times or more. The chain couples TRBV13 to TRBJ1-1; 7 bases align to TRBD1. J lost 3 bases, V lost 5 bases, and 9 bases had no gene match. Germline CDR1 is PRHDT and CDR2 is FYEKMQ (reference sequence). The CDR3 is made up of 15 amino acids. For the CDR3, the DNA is TGTGCCAGCAGCCACCCGTCAGGGGGAGACACTGAAGCTTTCTTT. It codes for CASSHPSGGDTEAFF.

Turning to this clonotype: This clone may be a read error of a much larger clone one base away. The CDR3 DNA reads TGTGCTAGTGGTTTGTCTAGCGTGGCCTACGAGCAGTACTTC. Encoded protein: CASGLSSVAYEQYF. The chain couples TRBV12-5 to TRBJ2-7, with a tentative D call TRBD2 (6 bases). Germline V gene sequence: CDR1 LGHNT, CDR2 FRNRAP. The V gene lost 2 bases and the J gene lost 2 bases, with 10 bases spanning the gap. CDR3 length equals 14 residues.

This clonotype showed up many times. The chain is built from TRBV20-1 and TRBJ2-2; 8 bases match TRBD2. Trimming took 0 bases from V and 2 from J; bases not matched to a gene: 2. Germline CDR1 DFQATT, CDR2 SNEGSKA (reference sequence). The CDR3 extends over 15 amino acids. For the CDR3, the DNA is TGCAGTGCTAGAGATAGCGGGGACAACACCGGGGAGCTGTTTTTT. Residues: CSARDSGDNTGELFF.

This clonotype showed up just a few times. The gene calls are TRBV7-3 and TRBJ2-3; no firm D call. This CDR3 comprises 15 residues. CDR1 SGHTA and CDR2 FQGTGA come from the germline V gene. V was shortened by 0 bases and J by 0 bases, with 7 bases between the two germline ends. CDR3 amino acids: CASSLTPASTDTQYF. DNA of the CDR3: TGTGCCAGCAGCTTAACCCCCGCTAGCACAGATACGCAGTATTTT.

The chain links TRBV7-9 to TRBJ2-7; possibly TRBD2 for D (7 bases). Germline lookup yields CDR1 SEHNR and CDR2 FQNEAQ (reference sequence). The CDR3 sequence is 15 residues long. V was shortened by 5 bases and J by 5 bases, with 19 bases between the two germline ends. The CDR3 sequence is CASSPVAGAVDEQYF. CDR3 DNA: TGTGCCAGCAGCCCCGTGGCGGGGGCAGTAGACGAGCAGTACTTC.

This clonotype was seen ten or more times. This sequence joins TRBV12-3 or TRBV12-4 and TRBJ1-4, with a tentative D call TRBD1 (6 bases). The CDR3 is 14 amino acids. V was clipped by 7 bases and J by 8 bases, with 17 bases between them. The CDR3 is CASTSSQGREKLFF. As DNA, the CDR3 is TGTGCCAGCACCTCCTCCCAGGGGAGGGAAAAACTGTTTTTT.

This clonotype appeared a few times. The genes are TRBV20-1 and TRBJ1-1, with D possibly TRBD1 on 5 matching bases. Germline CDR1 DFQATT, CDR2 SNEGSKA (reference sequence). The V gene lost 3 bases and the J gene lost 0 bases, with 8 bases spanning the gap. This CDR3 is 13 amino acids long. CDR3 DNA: TGCAGTGCTAGGACAGTTCTGAACACTGAAGCTTTCTTT. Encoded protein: CSARTVLNTEAFF.

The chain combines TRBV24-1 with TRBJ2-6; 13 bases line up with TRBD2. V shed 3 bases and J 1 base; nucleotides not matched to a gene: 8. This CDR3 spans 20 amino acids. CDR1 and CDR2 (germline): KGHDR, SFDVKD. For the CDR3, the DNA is TGTGCCACCAGTGATCCCGGACTAGCGGGGGCCCAATCTGGGGCCAACGTCCTGACTTTC. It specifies CATSDPGLAGAQSGANVLTF.

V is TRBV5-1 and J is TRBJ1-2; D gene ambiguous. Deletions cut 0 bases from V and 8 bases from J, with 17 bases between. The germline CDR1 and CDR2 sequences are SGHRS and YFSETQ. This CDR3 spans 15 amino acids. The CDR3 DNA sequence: TGCGCCAGCAGCTTGGCGCTGGGAGCGGCTGGGGGCTACACCTTC. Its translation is CASSLALGAAGGYTF.

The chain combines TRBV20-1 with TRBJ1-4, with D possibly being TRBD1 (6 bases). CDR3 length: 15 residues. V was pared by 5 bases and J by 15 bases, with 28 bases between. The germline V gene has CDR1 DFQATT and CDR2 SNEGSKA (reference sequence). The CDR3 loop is CSAPHPQGIKGNMFF. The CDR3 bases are TGCAGTGCTCCCCACCCCCAGGGGATTAAGGGGAACATGTTTTTT.

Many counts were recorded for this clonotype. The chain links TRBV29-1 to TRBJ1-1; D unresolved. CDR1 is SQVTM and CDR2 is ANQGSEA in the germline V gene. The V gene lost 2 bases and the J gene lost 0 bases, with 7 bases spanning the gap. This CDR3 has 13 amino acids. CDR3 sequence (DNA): TGCAGCGTTGAAACAAGAATGAACACTGAAGCTTTCTTT. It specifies CSVETRMNTEAFF.

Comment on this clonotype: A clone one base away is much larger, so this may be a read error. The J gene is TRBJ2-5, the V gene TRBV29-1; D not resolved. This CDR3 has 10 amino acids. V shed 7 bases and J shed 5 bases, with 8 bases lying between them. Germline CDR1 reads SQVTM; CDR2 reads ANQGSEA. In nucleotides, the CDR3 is TGCAGCGCCGAGGTCGAGACCCAGTACTTC. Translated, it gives CSAEVETQYF.

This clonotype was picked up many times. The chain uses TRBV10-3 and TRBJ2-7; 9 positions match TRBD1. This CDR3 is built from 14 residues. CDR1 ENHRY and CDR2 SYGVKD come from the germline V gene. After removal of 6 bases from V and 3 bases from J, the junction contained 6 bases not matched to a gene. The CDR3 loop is CAISTGTGHYEQYV. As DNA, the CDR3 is TGTGCCATCAGCACCGGGACAGGGCACTACGAGCAGTACGTC.

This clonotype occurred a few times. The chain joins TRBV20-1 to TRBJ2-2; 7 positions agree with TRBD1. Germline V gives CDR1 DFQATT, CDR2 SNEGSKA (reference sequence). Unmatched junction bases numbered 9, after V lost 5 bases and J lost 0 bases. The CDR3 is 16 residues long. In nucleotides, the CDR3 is TGCAGTGCTTTTCCGGGACAGATACCGAACACCGGGGAGCTGTTTTTT. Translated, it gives CSAFPGQIPNTGELFF.

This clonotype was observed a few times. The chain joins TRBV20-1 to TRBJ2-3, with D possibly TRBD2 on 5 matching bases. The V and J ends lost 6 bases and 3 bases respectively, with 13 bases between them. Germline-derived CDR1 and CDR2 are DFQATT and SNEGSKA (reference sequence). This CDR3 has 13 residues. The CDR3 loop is CSARGAGTDTQYF. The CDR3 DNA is TGCAGTGCCCGGGGAGCAGGTACAGATACGCAGTATTTT.

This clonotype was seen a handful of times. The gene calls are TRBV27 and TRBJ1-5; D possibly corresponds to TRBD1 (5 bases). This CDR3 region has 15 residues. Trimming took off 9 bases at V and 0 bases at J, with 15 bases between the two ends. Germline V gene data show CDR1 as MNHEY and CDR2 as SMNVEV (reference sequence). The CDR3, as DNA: TGTGCCAGTGGTCGGAGGGGCGATAGCAATCAGCCCCAGCATTTT. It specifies CASGRRGDSNQPQHF.

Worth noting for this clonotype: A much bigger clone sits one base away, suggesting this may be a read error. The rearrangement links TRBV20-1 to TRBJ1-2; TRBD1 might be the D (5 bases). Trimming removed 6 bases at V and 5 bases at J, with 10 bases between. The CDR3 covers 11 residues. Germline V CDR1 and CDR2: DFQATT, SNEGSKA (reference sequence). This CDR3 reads CSASGTYGYTF. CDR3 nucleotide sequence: TGCAGTGCAAGCGGGACGTATGGCTACACCTTC.

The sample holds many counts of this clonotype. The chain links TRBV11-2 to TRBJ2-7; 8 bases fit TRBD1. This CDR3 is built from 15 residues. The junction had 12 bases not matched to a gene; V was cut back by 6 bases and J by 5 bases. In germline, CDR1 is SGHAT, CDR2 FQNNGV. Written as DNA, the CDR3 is TGTGCCAGCAGACGCGGGACAGGAGGATTGGACGAGCAGTACTTC. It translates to CASRRGTGGLDEQYF.